The clone carrying this T cell receptor (beta chain) was counted ten times or more. This specimen belongs to a study of CD8 T cells in ankylosing spondylitis. The V end lost 3 bases, the J end lost 5 bases, and 13 bases lay between the germline ends. CDR3 length: 14 residues. Researchers built TCR beta libraries using quantitative 5'-RACE with molecular barcodes. Each CDR3 protein gets one entry after TCRdb re-called the 5' RACE reads with MiXCR. Of 250,000 or so distinct CDR3 sequences in the sample, 15% to 20% were seen once. The sequence was collected from a male donor with ankylosing spondylitis or in good health (not recorded which). Sequencing was carried out using blood, either unsorted or a sorted T cell fraction (not recorded which). The V gene is TRBV12-3 or TRBV12-4, the J gene TRBJ2-5; the D is unclear. CDR3 in amino acids: CASSFSAIGETQYF. The CDR3 DNA sequence: TGTGCCAGCAGTTTTTCGGCAATAGGGGAGACCCAGTACTTC.